This entry lists 21 T cell receptor beta chains sequenced from one sample in a study of cytomegalovirus exposure and HLA in healthy donors. Amplification used 60 Vbeta primers and 13 Jbeta primers. Profiled with immunoSEQ multiplex PCR; TCRdb holds only in-frame clones, not every one. This table holds around 250,000 clones, roughly 91% found once. What was sequenced was PBMCs. Receptor source: a girl between 2 and 10 years old in good health and CMV-seronegative.

This sequence joins TRBV19 and TRBJ2-3, with D possibly TRBD1 on 6 matching bases. The germline V gene has CDR1 LNHDA and CDR2 SQIVND (reference sequence). V lost 7 bases and J lost 6, with 17 bases in between. The CDR3 has 14 residues. The CDR3 coding sequence is TGTGCCAGTACCCTTGCTAGGGGGATGGATACGCAGTATTTT. Its translation: CASTLARGMDTQYF.

The chain combines TRBV29-1 with TRBJ2-3, with TRBD2 identical over 8 bases. Germline V gene sequence: CDR1 SQVTM, CDR2 ANQGSEA. Trimming took 7 bases from V and 6 from J; bases not matched to a gene: 12. The CDR3 sequence is 14 residues long. CDR3 loop: CSADSGALGDTQYF. The CDR3, as DNA: TGCAGCGCCGATAGCGGGGCCCTTGGGGATACGCAGTATTTT.

The chain employs TRBV6-1 and TRBJ1-5; D remains ambiguous. The CDR3 is made up of 12 amino acids. Germline loops: CDR1 MNHNS, CDR2 SASEGT. Trimming removed 6 bases from V and 2 bases from J, with 5 bases in between. The CDR3 reads CASRYGNQPQHF. The DNA for the CDR3 is TGTGCCAGCAGGTATGGCAATCAGCCCCAGCATTTT.

The chain couples TRBV9 to TRBJ2-1; perhaps TRBD1 as D (6 bases). The CDR3 sequence is 12 residues long. V lost 8 bases and J 7 bases, leaving 13 bases between the germline ends. Germline CDR1 SGDLS, CDR2 YYNGEE. The CDR3 loop is CASRSTGNEQFF. The CDR3 DNA follows: TGTGCCAGTCGATCTACAGGGAATGAGCAGTTCTTC.

The V call is TRBV27, the J call TRBJ2-7, with 14 bases fitting TRBD2. There are 18 residues in the CDR3. With V trimmed by 4 bases and J by 0 bases, 8 bases remained unmatched. CDR1 MNHEY and CDR2 SMNVEV come from the germline V gene (reference sequence). CDR3 sequence reads: CASSWGTSGGLLSYEQYF. CDR3 nucleotide sequence: TGTGCCAGCAGTTGGGGGACTAGCGGGGGTCTTCTCTCCTACGAGCAGTACTTC.

The chain joins TRBV19 to TRBJ2-7, with TRBD2 matching 7 bases. V shed 2 bases, J shed 0 bases, and the junction held 16 bases outside the gene matches. The CDR3 totals 19 residues. The germline V gene encodes CDR1 LNHDA and CDR2 SQIVND (reference sequence). The CDR3 is CASSIRLRASGKSSYEQYF. The DNA for the CDR3 is TGTGCCAGTAGTATAAGGCTACGGGCTAGCGGCAAAAGCTCCTACGAGCAGTACTTC.

J is TRBJ2-7 and V is TRBV19; TRBD1 agrees at 7 bases. The length of the CDR3 is 15 residues. CDR1 is LNHDA, CDR2 SQIVND, per germline (reference sequence). The junction had 6 bases not matched to a gene; V was cut back by 4 bases and J by 0 bases. The CDR3 region is CASSKRDSTSYEQYF. In DNA, the CDR3 is TGTGCCAGTAGTAAACGGGACAGCACCTCCTACGAGCAGTACTTC.

This chain uses TRBV7-9 with TRBJ2-7; TRBD1 agrees at 7 bases. The trim removed 2 bases at V and 0 bases at J, leaving 10 bases unmatched. The CDR3 has 17 residues. CDR1 and CDR2 (germline): SEHNR, FQNEAQ (reference sequence). The CDR3 coding sequence is TGTGCCAGCAGCTTACCGGTGGGACAGTTCAGCTCCTACGAGCAGTACTTC. Amino acid sequence: CASSLPVGQFSSYEQYF.

The chain uses TRBV29-1 and TRBJ2-3, with a possible D match to TRBD1 (5 bases). CDR3 length: 14 residues. Germline V gene data show CDR1 as SQVTM and CDR2 as ANQGSEA. V lost 4 bases and J lost 2, with 13 bases in between. The CDR3 loop is CSVVVQGHTDTQYF. The CDR3 bases are TGCAGCGTTGTTGTCCAGGGTCACACAGATACGCAGTATTTT.

The chain employs TRBV4-1 and TRBJ1-5; D gene ambiguous. The length of the CDR3 is 15 residues. The V and J ends lost 2 bases and 4 bases respectively, with 12 bases between them. CDR1 and CDR2 (germline): MGHRA, YSYEKL. The CDR3 DNA is TGCGCCAGCAGCCAAAATTTAGCGGGGAATCAGCCCCAGCATTTT. Its translation: CASSQNLAGNQPQHF.

Only one count was recorded for this clone. DNA for the CDR3: TGTGCCAGCAGCTTAACACCAGGTTTAGCGGGGAGCACAGATACGCAGTATTTT. Translated, it gives CASSLTPGLAGSTDTQYF. This chain joins TRBV7-3 and TRBJ2-3; TRBD2 aligns across 8 bases. The CDR3 is 18 amino acids. The V gene end was trimmed by 0 bases and the J gene end by 0 bases; junction bases not matched to a gene: 8. Germline lookup yields CDR1 SGHTA and CDR2 FQGTGA.

The CDR3 DNA is TGTGCCAGCAGCTACCCGGGACTAGCGGGGACCAATGAGCAGTTCTTC. This encodes CASSYPGLAGTNEQFF. The rearrangement joins TRBV11-1 to TRBJ2-1, with 13 bases identical to TRBD2. This CDR3 is built from 16 residues. The ends lost 4 bases at V and 6 bases at J; junction bases unmatched: 6. CDR1 and CDR2 from the germline V gene are SGHAT and FQDESV (reference sequence).

Concerning this clone itself: This CDR3 is also generated by other DNA sequences in the sample. The chain is built from TRBV30 and TRBJ2-7; 9 bases are shared with TRBD1. The CDR3 spans 14 residues. Germline loops: CDR1 GTSNPN, CDR2 SVGIG (reference sequence). J lost 3 bases, V lost 6 bases, and 9 bases had no gene match. The CDR3 here is CACLRDRAIYEQYF. DNA for the CDR3: TGTGCCTGCCTCCGGGACAGGGCGATCTACGAGCAGTACTTC.

V gene TRBV11-2 combines with J gene TRBJ2-7, with D tentatively TRBD1 (6 bases). The CDR3 is made up of 15 amino acids. The germline gives CDR1 SGHAT, CDR2 FQNNGV. The V end lost 0 bases, the J end lost 5 bases, and 14 bases lay between the germline ends. CDR3 loop: CASSLDRGRGDEQYF. CDR3 DNA: TGTGCCAGCAGCTTAGATCGTGGCAGGGGAGACGAGCAGTACTTC.

The chain employs TRBV6-5 and TRBJ2-3; 7 nucleotides align to TRBD1. The trim removed 6 bases at V and 0 bases at J, leaving 6 bases unmatched. This CDR3 spans 15 amino acids. Germline CDR1 MNHEY, CDR2 SVGAGI. The DNA for the CDR3 is TGTGCCAGCAGCCGACAGGGCCCTAGCACAGATACGCAGTATTTT. Its protein product is CASSRQGPSTDTQYF.

This rearrangement joins TRBV2 to TRBJ1-3; 11 bases are shared with TRBD1. The V segment lost 3 bases and the J segment 2 bases; nucleotides outside the gene matches: 0. This CDR3 contains 15 residues. The germline V gene has CDR1 SNHLY and CDR2 FYNNEI. The CDR3 sequence is CASSEGQGAGNTIYF. The CDR3 bases are TGTGCCAGCAGTGAGGGACAGGGGGCTGGAAACACCATATATTTT.

The V call is TRBV11-2, the J call TRBJ2-5, with 10 bases fitting TRBD2. V shed 1 base, J shed 2 bases, and the junction held 4 bases outside the gene matches. The length of the CDR3 is 16 residues. Germline CDR1 SGHAT, CDR2 FQNNGV. The CDR3 spells CASSLGASGGQETQYF. CDR3 in DNA: TGTGCCAGCAGCTTAGGGGCTAGCGGGGGACAAGAGACCCAGTACTTC.

The chain links TRBV19 to TRBJ2-2, with D hard to call. The V gene lost 1 base and the J gene lost 1 base, with 4 bases spanning the gap. This CDR3 is built from 14 residues. Germline assignment: CDR1 LNHDA and CDR2 SQIVND (reference sequence). The CDR3: CASSIGQNTGELFF. As DNA, the CDR3 is TGTGCCAGTAGTATAGGGCAGAACACCGGGGAGCTGTTTTTT.

This chain joins TRBV5-4 and TRBJ2-7; tentative D call: TRBD1 (6 bases). V gave up 3 bases and J gave up 7 bases, with 20 bases separating them. Germline CDR1 and CDR2: SGHNT and YYREEE (reference sequence). CDR3 length: 15 amino acids. CDR3 nucleotides: TGTGCCAGCAGCTCCAGCGACAGGCCCCCCTGGGAGCAGTACTTC. It translates to CASSSSDRPPWEQYF. The whole variable domain, filled in from reference TRBV5-4 and TRBJ2-7, reads ETGVTQSPTHLIKTRGQQVTLRCSSQSGHNTVSWYQQALGQGPQFIFQYYREEENGRGNFPPRFSGLQFPNYSSELNVNALELDDSALYLCASSSSDRPPWEQYFGPGTRLTVT.

The rearrangement links TRBV29-1 to TRBJ2-7; D might be TRBD2 (7 bases). Germline CDR1 reads SQVTM; CDR2 reads ANQGSEA. V was trimmed by 0 bases and J by 7 bases, leaving 13 bases between them. This CDR3 region has 13 residues. CDR3 in DNA: TGCAGCGTTGAAGAGGGGAGGGGGGGGGAGCAGTACTTC. Its translation is CSVEEGRGGEQYF.

In this sample, this clone turned up once. This chain uses TRBV28 with TRBJ1-1; TRBD1 matches 8 bases. Germline V gives CDR1 MDHEN, CDR2 SYDVKM. The V segment lost 6 bases and the J segment 1 base; nucleotides outside the gene matches: 7. This CDR3 is built from 15 residues. The CDR3 nucleotides read TGTGCCAGCAGGGCCCAGGGGGCGCCGAACACTGAAGCTTTCTTT. This sequence encodes CASRAQGAPNTEAFF.